What follows describes a single T cell receptor beta chain. What it recognizes is unknown. These data come from a study of CD4+ T cells in melanoma. Study-level findings and limits: Diverse differentiation states were reported for melanoma neoantigen-specific CD4+ T cells. CD8+ T cell, macrophage and B cell function reportedly correlated with neoantigen-specific CD4+ T cells.

The V and J ends lost 4 bases and 4 bases, in that order; junction bases with no gene match: 5. Germline CDR1 reads SGHRS; CDR2 reads YFSETQ. This CDR3 region has 14 residues. Sequencing used immunoSEQ multiplex PCR; TCRdb keeps in-frame clones, though not all of them. The sample has more than 7,000 clones, approximately 71% seen once. The rearrangement links TRBV5-1 to TRBJ1-1; TRBD1 aligns across 9 bases. Sequenced material: cells from a culture (not recorded whether cultured in vitro). This TCR was sampled from a human donor with melanoma. In DNA, the CDR3 is TGCGCCAGCAGCGACGGGGGACAGGGCACTGAAGCTTTCTTT. It yields the protein CASSDGGQGTEAFF.